The 21 T cell receptor beta chains presented below share a single source sample, sequenced in a study of T cells after yellow fever vaccination. TCRdb fed the 5' RACE reads into MiXCR, producing one record per CDR3 protein. The repertoire holds about 630,000 distinct CDR3 sequences, with 9% to 15% as singletons. The sample in question was PBMCs, obtained on the day of the yellow fever booster vaccination. These TCRs come from a man under 40 who received the YFV17D yellow fever vaccine.

This chain connects TRBV7-6 to TRBJ2-1; 7 bases match TRBD2. CDR1 is SGHVS and CDR2 is FNYEAQ in the germline V gene. Losses at the gene ends were 5 bases for V and 6 bases for J; bases not matched to a gene: 10. The CDR3 has 15 amino acids. CDR3 protein: CASSLWTSGGNEQFF. CDR3 DNA sequence: TGTGCCAGCAGCCTCTGGACTAGTGGAGGCAATGAGCAGTTCTTC.

The V gene is TRBV12-3 or TRBV12-4, the J gene TRBJ2-2; 7 bases line up with TRBD2. Trimming took 3 bases from V and 7 from J; bases not matched to a gene: 20. CDR3 size: 19 residues. The CDR3 loop is CASSFVLAVGGSPSGELFF. The CDR3 DNA reads TGTGCCAGCAGTTTCGTCTTGGCGGTGGGAGGGTCGCCGAGCGGGGAGCTGTTTTTT.

This clonotype was seen only a few times. J is TRBJ2-3 and V is TRBV27, with D possibly matching TRBD2 (5 bases). V was trimmed by 6 bases and J by 2 bases, leaving 12 bases between them. The CDR3 spans 14 residues. CDR1 and CDR2 from the germline V gene are MNHEY and SMNVEV (reference sequence). The CDR3 sequence is CASRVRGDTDTQYF. CDR3 DNA: TGTGCCAGCAGGGTCCGGGGAGACACAGATACGCAGTATTTT.

This clonotype showed up just a few times. The chain recombines TRBV29-1 with TRBJ2-7; TRBD1 matches 8 bases. The CDR3 covers 13 residues. J was trimmed by 3 bases and V by 6 bases; bases with no gene match: 7. The germline V gene encodes CDR1 SQVTM and CDR2 ANQGSEA. CDR3 region: CSVLLGQVYEQYF. CDR3 DNA: TGCAGCGTCCTCCTGGGACAGGTCTACGAGCAGTACTTC.

This clonotype appeared a few times. The chain employs TRBV24-1 and TRBJ1-5; D might be TRBD1 (6 bases). This CDR3 has 15 residues. V was trimmed by 4 bases and J by 5 bases, leaving 14 bases between them. CDR1 is KGHDR and CDR2 is SFDVKD in the germline V gene. CDR3 bases: TGTGCCACCAGTGAGGACGGGACACCCTATCAGCCCCAGCATTTT. Amino acid sequence: CATSEDGTPYQPQHF.

This clonotype appeared a few times. The chain combines TRBV15 with TRBJ2-1; a weak D match, TRBD1 (6 bases). Deletions cut 0 bases from V and 4 bases from J, with 13 bases between. Germline assignment: CDR1 LNHNV and CDR2 YYDKDF (reference sequence). The CDR3 covers 16 residues. CDR3 bases: TGTGCCACCAGCAGAGATTCGACAGGACCTTACAATGAGCAGTTCTTC. Translation: CATSRDSTGPYNEQFF.

Only one count was recorded for this clonotype. The chain combines TRBV19 with TRBJ2-7; D unresolved. CDR3 length: 14 amino acids. Per germline, CDR1 LNHDA and CDR2 SQIVND (reference sequence). Trimming shortened V by 6 bases and J by 2 bases, and 14 bases separated the two germline ends. The CDR3 DNA reads as TGTGCCAGTAGCATCAGTTTACTTACCTACGAGCAGTACTTC. Its translation: CASSISLLTYEQYF.

Here the CDR3 reads CASSQEFPSGEYEQYF. The CDR3 region has the DNA TGTGCCAGCAGCCAAGAATTTCCTAGCGGGGAATACGAGCAGTACTTC. The chain uses TRBV14 and TRBJ2-7; TRBD2 aligns across 9 bases. Trimming at V came to 0 bases and at J to 4 bases, leaving 7 bases not matched to a gene. This CDR3 spans 16 amino acids. Germline V CDR1 and CDR2: SGHDN, FVKESK.

In its sample, this clonotype was seen a few times. The V gene is TRBV9, the J gene TRBJ1-1, with a tentative D call TRBD1 (5 bases). Germline V lookup: CDR1 SGDLS, CDR2 YYNGEE. This CDR3 is built from 13 residues. V lost 0 bases to trimming and J lost 5 bases, with 8 bases between them. The CDR3 DNA reads TGTGCCAGCAGCGTAGCAGGGCAAACTGAAGCTTTCTTT. The encoded protein is CASSVAGQTEAFF.

This clonotype was observed at least ten times. The genes are TRBV7-2 and TRBJ2-5, with 8 bases fitting TRBD2. Germline CDR1 and CDR2: SGHTA and FQGNSA. Germline trimming cut 4 bases from V and 5 bases from J; bases unmatched to any gene: 6. The length of the CDR3 is 14 residues. CDR3 residues: CASSYGLAGETQYF. The CDR3 DNA reads as TGTGCCAGCAGCTATGGACTAGCAGGCGAGACCCAGTACTTC.

The sample holds a few counts of this clonotype. This chain joins TRBV20-1 and TRBJ2-7; D is undetermined. Germline values: CDR1 DFQATT, CDR2 SNEGSKA (reference sequence). Trimming took 4 bases from V and 2 from J, leaving 9 bases between them. This CDR3 region has 12 residues. Here the CDR3 DNA reads TGCAGTGCTATTATCCCTCCCTACGAGCAGTACTTC. Its protein product is CSAIIPPYEQYF.

This clonotype showed up just a few times. The rearrangement joins TRBV11-2 to TRBJ2-1; D gene ambiguous. The length of the CDR3 is 17 residues. Germline loops: CDR1 SGHAT, CDR2 FQNNGV. Trimming shortened V by 4 bases and J by 0 bases, and 16 bases separated the two germline ends. DNA for the CDR3: TGTGCCAGCAGCTCCCAAGGCAGGACGAGCTCCTACAATGAGCAGTTCTTC. Amino acids: CASSSQGRTSSYNEQFF.

The chain has TRBV9 and TRBJ2-5; TRBD2 aligns across 10 bases. Trimming cost V 3 bases and J 2 bases; bases outside gene matches: 4. The CDR3 length is 15 residues. Germline CDR1 SGDLS, CDR2 YYNGEE. The CDR3 nucleotides are TGTGCCAGCAGCGAGATAGCGGGAGGTCAAGAGACCCAGTACTTC. This translates into CASSEIAGGQETQYF.

J is TRBJ2-7 and V is TRBV20-1, with no clear D. Trimming removed 2 bases at V and 2 bases at J, with 4 bases between. The CDR3 loop spans 11 amino acids. Germline V CDR1 and CDR2: DFQATT, SNEGSKA (reference sequence). The CDR3 here is CSARSTYEQYF. For the CDR3, the DNA is TGCAGTGCTAGATCCACCTACGAGCAGTACTTC.

V and J are TRBV20-1 and TRBJ2-3, with a weak D call TRBD1 (6 bases). CDR3 size: 13 residues. Trimming shortened V by 6 bases and J by 5 bases, and 15 bases separated the two germline ends. Germline CDR1 reads DFQATT; CDR2 reads SNEGSKA (reference sequence). The CDR3: CSAATGKGDTQYF. As DNA, the CDR3 is TGCAGTGCGGCTACAGGGAAAGGAGATACGCAGTATTTT.

This clonotype was seen a few times. This chain joins TRBV6-1 and TRBJ1-4; D ambiguous. Trimming took 5 bases from V and 0 from J, leaving 7 bases between them. CDR1 and CDR2 from the germline V gene are MNHNS and SASEGT. The CDR3 sequence is 14 residues long. CDR3 nucleotides: TGTGCCAGCAGTCCTACAGCAACTAATGAAAAACTGTTTTTT. Translating gives CASSPTATNEKLFF.

The sample holds a few counts of this clonotype. This chain connects TRBV12-3 or TRBV12-4 to TRBJ1-4; perhaps TRBD1 as D (5 bases). The CDR3 has 12 residues. V was pared by 3 bases and J by 7 bases, with 6 bases between. DNA of the CDR3: TGTGCCAGCAGTTTGGGGGTTGAAAAACTGTTTTTT. Amino acid sequence: CASSLGVEKLFF.

V is TRBV18 and J is TRBJ1-6, with 9 bases that match TRBD1. V was clipped by 5 bases and J by 8 bases; unmatched bases: 4. The germline V gene encodes CDR1 KGHSH and CDR2 LQKENI. This CDR3 has 14 amino acids. The CDR3, as DNA: TGTGCCAGCTCAACAGGGGGCGCAGATTCACCCCTCCACTTT. Its protein product is CASSTGGADSPLHF.

This clonotype was seen only a few times. The chain is built from TRBV7-6 and TRBJ2-5; D might be TRBD2 (5 bases). The CDR3 consists of 17 residues. V was shortened by 0 bases and J by 0 bases, with 14 bases between the two germline ends. Germline lookup yields CDR1 SGHVS and CDR2 FNYEAQ. CDR3 nucleotide sequence: TGTGCCAGCAGCTTAGCGCGACGGGAAGAGTACCAAGAGACCCAGTACTTC. It encodes CASSLARREEYQETQYF.

The chain recombines TRBV10-2 with TRBJ2-4, with D possibly called TRBD1 or TRBD2 (5 bases each). V was pared by 3 bases and J by 3 bases, with 9 bases between. Germline values: CDR1 WSHSY, CDR2 SAAADI. The CDR3 has 14 residues. CDR3 nucleotide sequence: TGCGCCAGCAGTGACCCTGGGGGCAAAAACATTCAGTACTTC. Its translation is CASSDPGGKNIQYF.

This clonotype appeared a few times. CDR3 protein: CASSTHRGRGSGELFF. CDR3 coding DNA: TGTGCCAGTAGTACTCACAGGGGGCGCGGTTCCGGGGAGCTGTTTTTT. V is TRBV19 and J is TRBJ2-2; 9 bases agree with TRBD1. Per the germline V gene, CDR1 is LNHDA and CDR2 is SQIVND (reference sequence). The J segment lost 6 bases and the V segment lost 4 bases, leaving 9 bases of the junction unmatched. The length of the CDR3 is 16 residues.